The subject of this entry is one T cell receptor beta chain. Its matching antigen is unknown. At one end, the junction sequence differs from germline, possibly due to a read error. Libraries were made from TCR beta cDNA, and they carried unique molecular identifiers. TCRdb analysed the PCR reads with MiXCR anew, one entry per CDR3 protein. The sample comprises under 200,000 distinct CDR3 sequences, 25% to 30% of which are singletons, and 3% to 4% rests with the top ten. This CDR3 contains 15 residues. Per germline, CDR1 SGHDT and CDR2 YYEEEE. These data belong to a study of post-analysis software for immune sequencing data. Findings of the study overall: With TRBV5-6, TRBV5-1 and TRBV20-1 included, about five TRBV segments were more frequent in patients than in controls.

The receptor was derived from a girl under 18 with multiple sclerosis. Specimen: blood. The chain combines TRBV5-6 with TRBJ2-6; the D gene is possibly TRBD1 (5 bases). The CDR3 sequence: CASSLRRSGANVPTF. As DNA, the CDR3 is TGTGCCAGCAGCTTGAGGCGCTCTGGGGCCAACGTCCCGACTTTC.